The entry below describes one TCR beta chain. The sample belongs to a study of blood T cell repertoires in COVID-19. Study in general: Acute-phase and convalescent COVID-19 samples originated in the United States, Italy and Spain.

How the authors handled the data: Amplification with reference gene primers provided the estimates of nucleated cell counts. Produced via immunoSEQ multiplex PCR; TCRdb's table is partial and in-frame only. V, J and clone size are taken as reported in that table, and D and trimming were inferred from the DNA itself. The sample yields 110,000 to 150,000 clones, 86% seen once. V was pared by 5 bases and J by 0 bases, with 4 bases of the junction left unmatched. Germline CDR1 SGHRS, CDR2 YFSETQ. The CDR3 totals 16 residues. The TCR sequence derives from a man in his forties or fifties who had recovered from COVID-19. This rearrangement joins TRBV5-1 to TRBJ2-1; 11 positions agree with TRBD2. The sample taken for sequencing was PBMCs or T cells enriched from blood (not recorded which). The CDR3 region has the DNA TGCGCCAGCAGAAGGGGACTAGCGGACTCCTACAATGAGCAGTTCTTC. Its translation is CASRRGLADSYNEQFF.